What follows are 2 T cell receptor beta chains derived from one specimen sequenced in a study of T cell repertoires in cytomegalovirus infection. TCRdb reprocessed the reads with MiXCR, giving one entry per CDR3 protein. The sample yields some 240,000 distinct CDR3 sequences, over 15% seen once. Sequenced input: CD8+ T cells from PBMCs. Receptor source: a human donor in good health (CMV status not recorded). Some clones in this sample may be carry-over from other donors' samples.

This clonotype was detected a few times. This sequence joins TRBV28 and TRBJ2-7, with D possibly TRBD1 on 6 matching bases. There are 13 residues in the CDR3. Trimming pared 9 bases from V and 3 bases from J, leaving 15 bases between. CDR1 MDHEN and CDR2 SYDVKM come from the germline V gene. CDR3 sequence reads: CASNRDTSYEQYF. The CDR3 nucleotides are TGTGCCAGTAACCGGGACACCAGCTACGAGCAGTACTTC. The whole variable domain, remainder taken from reference TRBV28 and TRBJ2-7, is DVKVTQSSRYLVKRTGEKVFLECVQDMDHENMFWYRQDPGLGLRLIYFSYDVKMKEKGDIPEGYSVSREKKERFSLILESASTNQTSMYLCASNRDTSYEQYFGPGTRLTVT.

This chain uses TRBV5-1 with TRBJ2-5; D may be TRBD1 (5 bases). The CDR3 is 16 residues long. CDR1 and CDR2 (germline): SGHRS, YFSETQ. V was cut by 0 bases and J by 1 base, with 13 bases left in between. CDR3 DNA: TGCGCCAGCAGCTTGGAGGGCGGACACCGCCAAGAGACCCAGTACTTC. Its translation is CASSLEGGHRQETQYF.